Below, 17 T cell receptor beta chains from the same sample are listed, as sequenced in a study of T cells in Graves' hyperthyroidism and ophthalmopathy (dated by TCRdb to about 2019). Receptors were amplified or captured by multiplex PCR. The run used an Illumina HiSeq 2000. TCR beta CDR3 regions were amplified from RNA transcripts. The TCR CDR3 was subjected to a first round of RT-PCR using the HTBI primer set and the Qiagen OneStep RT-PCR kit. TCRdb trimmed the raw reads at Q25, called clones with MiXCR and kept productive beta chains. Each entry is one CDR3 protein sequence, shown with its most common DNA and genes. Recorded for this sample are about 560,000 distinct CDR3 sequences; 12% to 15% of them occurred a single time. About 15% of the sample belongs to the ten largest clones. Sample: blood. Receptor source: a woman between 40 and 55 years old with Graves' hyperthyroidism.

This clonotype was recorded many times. CDR3 sequence (DNA): TGTGCCAGCAGATCGCGAGGCGGCACAGATACGCAGTATTTT. This gives the protein CASRSRGGTDTQYF. The chain couples TRBV28 to TRBJ2-3; D gene ambiguous. With 6 bases removed from V and 1 base from J, the gap between germline ends came to 11 bases. From germline, CDR1 is MDHEN and CDR2 SYDVKM. This CDR3 region has 14 residues.

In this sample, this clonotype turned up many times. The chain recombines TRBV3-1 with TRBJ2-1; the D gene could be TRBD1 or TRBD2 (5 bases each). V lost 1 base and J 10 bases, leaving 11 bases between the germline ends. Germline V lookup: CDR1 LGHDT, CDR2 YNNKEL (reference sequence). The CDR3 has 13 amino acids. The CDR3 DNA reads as TGTGCCAGCAGCCAAGTCAGGGACGGAGAGCAGTTCTTC. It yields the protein CASSQVRDGEQFF.

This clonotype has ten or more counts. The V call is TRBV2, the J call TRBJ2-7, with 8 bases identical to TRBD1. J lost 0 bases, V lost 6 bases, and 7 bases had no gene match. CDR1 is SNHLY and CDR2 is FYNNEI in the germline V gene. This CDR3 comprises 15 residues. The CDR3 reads CASSVDRGTSYEQYF. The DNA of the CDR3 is TGTGCCAGCAGCGTAGACAGGGGTACCTCCTACGAGCAGTACTTC.

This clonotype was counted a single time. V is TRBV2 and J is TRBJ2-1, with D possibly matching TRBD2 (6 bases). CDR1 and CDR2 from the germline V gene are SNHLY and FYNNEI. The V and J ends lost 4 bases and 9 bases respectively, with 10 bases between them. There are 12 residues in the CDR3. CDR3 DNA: TGTGCCAGCAGTGGCGGGGAGAGTGAGCAGTTCTTC. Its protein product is CASSGGESEQFF.

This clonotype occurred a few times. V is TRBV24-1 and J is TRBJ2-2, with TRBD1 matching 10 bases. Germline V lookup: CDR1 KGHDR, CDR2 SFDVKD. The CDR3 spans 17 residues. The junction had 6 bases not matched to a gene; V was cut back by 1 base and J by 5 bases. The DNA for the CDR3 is TGTGCCACCAGTGATTTCAAGGGACAGGGGAGTACCGGGGAGCTGTTTTTT. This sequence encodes CATSDFKGQGSTGELFF.

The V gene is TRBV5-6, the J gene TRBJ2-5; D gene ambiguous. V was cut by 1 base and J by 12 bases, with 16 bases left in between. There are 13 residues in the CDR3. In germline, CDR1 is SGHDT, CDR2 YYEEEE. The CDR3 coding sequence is TGTGCCAGCAGCTTGTTATCTAGTTACATCGAGTACTTC. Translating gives CASSLLSSYIEYF.

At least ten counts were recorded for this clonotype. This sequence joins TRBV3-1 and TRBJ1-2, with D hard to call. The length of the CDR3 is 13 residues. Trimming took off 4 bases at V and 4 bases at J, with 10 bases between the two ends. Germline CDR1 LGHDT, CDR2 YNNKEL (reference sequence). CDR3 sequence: CASSPEGSYGYTF. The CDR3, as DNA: TGTGCCAGCAGCCCGGAGGGCTCCTATGGCTACACCTTC.

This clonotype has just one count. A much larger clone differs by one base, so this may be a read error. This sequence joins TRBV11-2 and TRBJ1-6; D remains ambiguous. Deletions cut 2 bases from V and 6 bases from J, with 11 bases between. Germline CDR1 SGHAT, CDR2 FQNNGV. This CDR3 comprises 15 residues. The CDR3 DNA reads TGTGCCAGCAGCTTAAGTCAGGAGGCTAATTCACCCCTCCACTTT. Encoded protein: CASSLSQEANSPLHF.

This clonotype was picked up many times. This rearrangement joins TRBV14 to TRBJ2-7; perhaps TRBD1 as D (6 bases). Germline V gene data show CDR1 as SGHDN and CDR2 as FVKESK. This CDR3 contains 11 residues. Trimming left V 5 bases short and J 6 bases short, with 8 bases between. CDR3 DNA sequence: TGTGCCAGCAGCGCAGGGGTCGAGCAGTACTTC. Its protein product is CASSAGVEQYF.

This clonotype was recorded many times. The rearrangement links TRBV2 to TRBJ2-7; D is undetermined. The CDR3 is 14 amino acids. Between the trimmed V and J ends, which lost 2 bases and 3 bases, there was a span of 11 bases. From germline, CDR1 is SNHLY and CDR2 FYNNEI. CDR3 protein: CASSERGLLYEQYF. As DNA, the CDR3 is TGTGCCAGCAGTGAAAGAGGCTTACTCTACGAGCAGTACTTC. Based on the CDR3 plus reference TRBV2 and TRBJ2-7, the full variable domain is EPEVTQTPSHQVTQMGQEVILRCVPISNHLYFYWYRQILGQKVEFLVSFYNNEISEKSEIFDDQFSVERPDGSNFTLKIRSTKLEDSAMYFCASSERGLLYEQYFGPGTRLTVT.

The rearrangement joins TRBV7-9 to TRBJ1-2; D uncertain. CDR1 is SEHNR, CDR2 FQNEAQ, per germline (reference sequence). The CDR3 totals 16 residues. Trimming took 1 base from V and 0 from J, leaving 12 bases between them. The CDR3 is CASSLEAGRSNYGYTF. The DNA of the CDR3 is TGTGCCAGCAGCTTAGAGGCCGGCCGCTCTAACTATGGCTACACCTTC.

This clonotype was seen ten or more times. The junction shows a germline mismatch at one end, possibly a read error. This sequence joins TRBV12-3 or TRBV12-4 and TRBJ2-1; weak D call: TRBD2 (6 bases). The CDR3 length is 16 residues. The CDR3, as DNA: TGTGCCAGCAGTTTATCCTGGTGGGACTCCCACAATGAGCAGTTCTTC. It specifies CASSLSWWDSHNEQFF.

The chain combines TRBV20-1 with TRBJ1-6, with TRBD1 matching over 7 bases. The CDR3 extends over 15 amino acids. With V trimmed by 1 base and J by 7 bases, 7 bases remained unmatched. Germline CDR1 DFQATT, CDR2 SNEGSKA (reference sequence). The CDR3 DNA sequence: TGCAGTGCTAGAGGACAGGCAGGGGGGAATTCACCCCTCCACTTT. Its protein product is CSARGQAGGNSPLHF.

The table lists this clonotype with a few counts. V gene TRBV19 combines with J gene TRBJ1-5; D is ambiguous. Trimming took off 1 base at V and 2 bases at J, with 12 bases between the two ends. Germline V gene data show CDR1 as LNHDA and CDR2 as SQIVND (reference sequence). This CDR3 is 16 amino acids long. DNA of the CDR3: TGTGCCAGTAGTATAGTCACGGGTTGGGGCAATCAGCCCCAGCATTTT. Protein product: CASSIVTGWGNQPQHF. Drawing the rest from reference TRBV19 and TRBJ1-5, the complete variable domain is DGGITQSPKYLFRKEGQNVTLSCEQNLNHDAMYWYRQDPGQGLRLIYYSQIVNDFQKGDIAEGYSVSREKKESFPLTVTSAQKNPTAFYLCASSIVTGWGNQPQHFGDGTRLSIL.

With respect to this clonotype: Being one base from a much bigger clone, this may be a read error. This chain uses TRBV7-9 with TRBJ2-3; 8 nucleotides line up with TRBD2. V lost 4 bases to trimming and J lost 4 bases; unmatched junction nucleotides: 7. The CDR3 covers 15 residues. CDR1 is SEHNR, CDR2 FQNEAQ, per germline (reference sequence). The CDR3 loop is CASSYQLAAADTQYF. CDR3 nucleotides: TGTGCCAGCAGCTACCAACTAGCGGCCGCAGATACGCAGTATTTT.

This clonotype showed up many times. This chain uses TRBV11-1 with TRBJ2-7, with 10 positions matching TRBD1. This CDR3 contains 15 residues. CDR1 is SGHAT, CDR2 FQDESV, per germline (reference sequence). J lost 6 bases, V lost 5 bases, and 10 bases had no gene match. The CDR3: CASSTPGQGFREQYF. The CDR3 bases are TGTGCCAGCAGCACACCGGGACAGGGGTTCCGCGAGCAGTACTTC.

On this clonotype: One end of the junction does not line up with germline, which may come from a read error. CDR3 residues: CASSLGGRVSYNEQSF. The CDR3 DNA follows: TGCGCCAGCAGCTTGGGCGGGCGGGTTTCATACAATGAGCAGTCCTTC. J is TRBJ2-1 and V is TRBV5-1, with a possible D match to TRBD2 (5 bases). Germline CDR1 is SGHRS and CDR2 is YFSETQ. This CDR3 is built from 16 residues.